Here is one T cell receptor beta chain with its context. Its antigen is unidentified. The CDR3 contains 16 residues. Germline CDR1 and CDR2: SGHVS and FQNEAQ. V was clipped by 5 bases and J by 3 bases, with 19 bases between them. This entry belongs to a study of cytomegalovirus exposure and HLA in healthy donors. Vbeta (60) and Jbeta (13) primers were used in the PCR. The assay was immunoSEQ multiplex PCR, and TCRdb's table has in-frame clones only and misses some. This table holds under 200,000 clones, 55% to 80% found once. General study points: Later analysis reportedly placed an Asian-associated ancestry cluster below the roughly 690-donor mean in N-insertions. The study designated 150 or so TCR beta chains cytomegalovirus-associated.

Sequencing used PBMCs. The genes are TRBV7-8 and TRBJ1-1; D ambiguous. The TCR comes from a woman between 18 and 29 years old in good health and CMV-seropositive. The DNA of the CDR3 is TGTGCCAGCAGCCCAATACGAGGCAGACGGGACACTGAAGCTTTCTTT. Amino acids: CASSPIRGRRDTEAFF.